The 32 T cell receptor beta chains listed next were all sequenced from one sample in a study of PD-1 blockade in mismatch repair-deficient tumors. Measured with immunoSEQ multiplex PCR; TCRdb has only the in-frame clones, and not every one. The table records about 79,000 clones, more than 80% of them present only once. This specimen was peripheral blood, taken 44 weeks after starting pembrolizumab. Every receptor here comes from an adult with mismatch repair-deficient cancer.

This chain uses TRBV7-2 with TRBJ2-7; 12 bases line up with TRBD2. The CDR3 runs to 15 residues. From germline, CDR1 is SGHTA and CDR2 FQGNSA. V dropped 5 bases and J dropped 5; count of bases not matched to a gene: 7. DNA of the CDR3: TGTGCCAGCAGCGTGACTAGCGGGAGTTGGGACGAGCAGTACTTC. This codes for CASSVTSGSWDEQYF.

The chain is built from TRBV27 and TRBJ2-1, with no clear D. V was cut by 4 bases and J by 3 bases, with 4 bases left in between. Germline V CDR1 and CDR2: MNHEY, SMNVEV (reference sequence). The CDR3 totals 12 residues. CDR3 protein: CASSSYYNEQFF. The CDR3 nucleotides are TGTGCCAGCAGTTCGTACTACAATGAGCAGTTCTTC.

The chain couples TRBV27 to TRBJ2-1, with a possible D match to TRBD2 (7 bases). Per germline, CDR1 MNHEY and CDR2 SMNVEV (reference sequence). V was clipped by 5 bases and J by 8 bases, with 10 bases between them. The CDR3 runs 12 residues. CDR3 nucleotides: TGTGCCAGCAGTATCGGGGGGCATGAGCAGTTCTTC. Protein: CASSIGGHEQFF.

The chain has TRBV11-2 and TRBJ1-2, with a tentative D call TRBD1 (5 bases). With 4 bases removed from V and 3 bases from J, the gap between germline ends came to 15 bases. The germline CDR1 and CDR2 sequences are SGHAT and FQNNGV. The CDR3 totals 15 residues. CDR3 sequence: CASSSTGLSDYGYTF. CDR3 sequence (DNA): TGTGCCAGCAGCTCAACAGGACTTAGTGACTATGGCTACACCTTC.

The chain joins TRBV4-1 to TRBJ2-3; tentative D call: TRBD2 (6 bases). The CDR3 contains 16 residues. V lost 3 bases and J 0 bases, leaving 13 bases between the germline ends. CDR1 and CDR2 from the germline V gene are MGHRA and YSYEKL. The CDR3 here is CASSQAGSHSTDTQYF. The CDR3 DNA is TGCGCCAGCAGCCAGGCGGGAAGCCATAGCACAGATACGCAGTATTTT.

This chain joins TRBV5-3 and TRBJ2-7; 13 bases are shared with TRBD2. TRBV5-3 belongs to the ORF category, with a function that is uncertain. CDR3 length: 18 residues. The V and J ends lost 4 bases and 0 bases, in that order; junction bases with no gene match: 10. DNA of the CDR3: TGTGCCAGAAGCGGACTAGCGGGAGATCCCCCTTACTCCTACGAGCAGTACTTC. Translating it yields CARSGLAGDPPYSYEQYF.

This sequence joins TRBV7-8 and TRBJ2-1; tentative D call: TRBD2 (6 bases). CDR1 and CDR2 from the germline V gene are SGHVS and FQNEAQ. Trimming took off 5 bases at V and 7 bases at J, with 15 bases between the two ends. The CDR3 covers 14 residues. CDR3 DNA: TGTGCCAGCAGCCCATCGCGGGAAGGTAATGAGCAGTTCTTC. This codes for CASSPSREGNEQFF.

The count of this clone is one. The chain recombines TRBV14 with TRBJ2-2; D may be TRBD2 (6 bases). Trimming left V 2 bases short and J 4 bases short, with 17 bases between. CDR3 length: 17 amino acids. CDR1 SGHDN and CDR2 FVKESK come from the germline V gene. The CDR3 loop is CASSQLDFGRGTGELFF. The DNA for the CDR3 is TGTGCCAGCAGCCAATTGGATTTCGGGCGGGGCACCGGGGAGCTGTTTTTT.

V gene TRBV11-3 combines with J gene TRBJ2-1, with 9 bases fitting TRBD2. The V and J ends lost 5 bases and 4 bases, in that order; junction bases with no gene match: 6. Per the germline V gene, CDR1 is SGHNT and CDR2 is YENEEA. The CDR3 sequence is 15 residues long. CDR3 sequence: CASSQTREGYNEQFF. CDR3 DNA: TGTGCCAGCAGCCAAACGCGGGAGGGTTACAATGAGCAGTTCTTC.

This clone was picked up a small number of times. CDR3 coding DNA: TGTGCCAGCAGCACCCTTAATCAGCCCCAGCATTTT. Its translation: CASSTLNQPQHF. The V and J genes are TRBV7-9 and TRBJ1-5; D unclear. V shed 5 bases and J shed 4 bases, with 6 bases lying between them. Germline-derived CDR1 and CDR2 are SEHNR and FQNEAQ (reference sequence). CDR3 length: 12 amino acids.

This clone has a handful of counts. This chain uses TRBV6-6 with TRBJ2-1; perhaps TRBD2 as D (7 bases). Germline V gene lookup returns CDR1 MNHNY and CDR2 SVGAGI (reference sequence). The V end lost 7 bases, the J end lost 4 bases, and 11 bases lay between the germline ends. The CDR3 is 13 amino acids. CDR3 nucleotides: TGTGCCAGCAAGGGGGAGGGATACAATGAGCAGTTCTTC. This codes for CASKGEGYNEQFF.

The chain recombines TRBV4-3 with TRBJ2-2, with D uncertain. The CDR3 is 12 amino acids. Germline V lookup: CDR1 LGHNA, CDR2 YSLEER. V was pared by 7 bases and J by 6 bases, with 9 bases between. CDR3 DNA sequence: TGCGCCAGCAACCTAGGTTCCGGGGAGCTGTTTTTT. Protein: CASNLGSGELFF.

The rearrangement uses TRBV10-1 and TRBJ1-1; D gene uncertain. The CDR3 extends over 13 amino acids. The germline gives CDR1 WNHNN, CDR2 SYGVQD (reference sequence). The ends were cut back, 4 bases at V and 5 bases at J, with 11 bases in the middle. The CDR3 bases are TGCGCCAGCAGTGCTAGACAAGGAACTGAAGCTTTCTTT. Translated, it gives CASSARQGTEAFF.

CDR3 in amino acids: CASSQGTTYGYTF. CDR3 DNA: TGCGCCAGCAGCCAAGGAACTACATATGGCTACACCTTC. The gene calls are TRBV4-1 and TRBJ1-2; D remains ambiguous. Germline values: CDR1 MGHRA, CDR2 YSYEKL. V was pared by 1 base and J by 5 bases, with 8 bases between. The CDR3 has 13 amino acids.

The chain carries TRBV7-9 and TRBJ2-1; 12 bases line up with TRBD2. CDR3 size: 14 residues. Germline V CDR1 and CDR2: SEHNR, FQNEAQ (reference sequence). V dropped 5 bases and J dropped 9; count of bases not matched to a gene: 5. The CDR3 DNA follows: TGTGCCAGCAGCGCACTAGCGGGAGGAAGTGAGCAGTTCTTC. Protein product: CASSALAGGSEQFF. Full variable domain (rest looked up from reference TRBV7-9 and TRBJ2-1): DTGVSQNPRHKITKRGQNVTFRCDPISEHNRLYWYRQTLGQGPEFLTYFQNEAQLEKSRLLSDRFSAERPKGSFSTLEIQRTEQGDSAMYLCASSALAGGSEQFFGPGTRLTVL.

The chain links TRBV11-2 to TRBJ2-1; 9 bases line up with TRBD2. J was trimmed by 4 bases and V by 4 bases; bases with no gene match: 5. CDR1 and CDR2 (germline): SGHAT, FQNNGV. This CDR3 has 15 residues. The CDR3 is CASSSPSGNYNEQFF. For the CDR3, the DNA is TGTGCCAGCAGCTCTCCTAGCGGGAATTACAATGAGCAGTTCTTC.

The rearrangement joins TRBV11-3 to TRBJ1-2; D is uncertain. CDR3 length: 13 residues. Germline V lookup: CDR1 SGHNT, CDR2 YENEEA. Trimming took 4 bases from V and 2 from J, leaving 8 bases between them. This CDR3 is CASSSGQNYGYTF. The CDR3 coding sequence is TGTGCCAGCAGCTCCGGGCAAAACTATGGCTACACCTTC.

The chain uses TRBV6-6 and TRBJ2-1; no firm D call. The germline V gene has CDR1 MNHNY and CDR2 SVGAGI (reference sequence). The CDR3 loop spans 11 amino acids. The ends were cut back, 6 bases at V and 3 bases at J, with 3 bases in the middle. The CDR3 DNA reads as TGTGCCAGCAGGCTCTACAATGAGCAGTTCTTC. Translating it yields CASRLYNEQFF.

Written as DNA, the CDR3 is TGTGCCAGCAGCCCACAACGGGGACTAGCGGGGGGCTCTATATACAATGAGCAGTTCTTC. Amino acid sequence: CASSPQRGLAGGSIYNEQFF. The rearrangement joins TRBV7-6 to TRBJ2-1, with 15 bases that match TRBD2. Germline V gene sequence: CDR1 SGHVS, CDR2 FNYEAQ. The length of the CDR3 is 20 residues. V dropped 5 bases and J dropped 4; count of bases not matched to a gene: 15.

The chain joins TRBV6-5 to TRBJ2-7; the match to TRBD1 covers 8 bases. Germline values: CDR1 MNHEY, CDR2 SVGAGI. This CDR3 region has 15 residues. The J segment lost 3 bases and the V segment lost 7 bases, leaving 11 bases of the junction unmatched. The CDR3 is CASTYTAGGIYEQYF. Here the CDR3 DNA reads TGTGCCAGCACCTATACCGCAGGGGGCATCTACGAGCAGTACTTC.

The chain has TRBV6-1 and TRBJ2-1, with 10 bases identical to TRBD2. CDR1 and CDR2 from the germline V gene are MNHNS and SASEGT. After removal of 1 base from V and 9 bases from J, the junction contained 18 bases not matched to a gene. CDR3 length: 19 residues. Here the CDR3 DNA reads TGTGCCAGCAGTGAAGGTACATGGAGCGGGAGGGCCTCGTATTTTGAGCAGTTCTTC. The encoded protein is CASSEGTWSGRASYFEQFF.

The chain links TRBV27 to TRBJ2-7; 10 bases match TRBD2. The CDR3 contains 15 residues. Germline V gene sequence: CDR1 MNHEY, CDR2 SMNVEV (reference sequence). With V trimmed by 6 bases and J by 4 bases, 9 bases remained unmatched. The CDR3 DNA reads as TGTGCCAGCAGATCCGCCGGAGCGGGAGGGTACGAGCAGTACTTC. Translating gives CASRSAGAGGYEQYF.

This clone is medium-sized (0.01 to 0.1%) within its sample. The V call is TRBV27, the J call TRBJ2-4; 7 nucleotides agree with TRBD2. The CDR3 loop spans 13 amino acids. V lost 5 bases, J lost 10 bases, and 8 bases stayed unmatched. Germline loops: CDR1 MNHEY, CDR2 SMNVEV (reference sequence). The chain's CDR3 is CASSRAGDRIQYF. The CDR3 DNA reads as TGTGCCAGCAGTAGGGCGGGAGATAGAATTCAGTACTTC.

The chain combines TRBV2 with TRBJ2-7; D is unclear. This CDR3 has 12 amino acids. The germline V gene encodes CDR1 SNHLY and CDR2 FYNNEI. Between the trimmed V and J ends, which lost 8 bases and 0 bases, there was a span of 8 bases. The CDR3 DNA follows: TGTGCCAGCGCCTCAAACTCCTACGAGCAGTACTTC. This encodes CASASNSYEQYF. Based on the CDR3 plus reference TRBV2 and TRBJ2-7, the full variable domain is EPEVTQTPSHQVTQMGQEVILRCVPISNHLYFYWYRQILGQKVEFLVSFYNNEISEKSEIFDDQFSVERPDGSNFTLKIRSTKLEDSAMYFCASASNSYEQYFGPGTRLTVT.

The V gene is TRBV5-4, the J gene TRBJ2-3; D is unresolved. This CDR3 is built from 14 residues. Germline V lookup: CDR1 SGHNT, CDR2 YYREEE (reference sequence). Trimming shortened V by 4 bases and J by 0 bases, and 9 bases separated the two germline ends. The CDR3 loop reads CASSDPASTDTQYF. CDR3 bases: TGTGCCAGCAGCGACCCGGCTAGCACAGATACGCAGTATTTT.

This chain connects TRBV11-2 to TRBJ2-1, with D possibly matching TRBD2 (5 bases). The germline V gene encodes CDR1 SGHAT and CDR2 FQNNGV. Trimming removed 2 bases at V and 8 bases at J, with 10 bases between. The CDR3 totals 13 residues. Here the CDR3 reads CASSLSGGYEQFF. In DNA, the CDR3 is TGTGCCAGCAGCTTAAGCGGAGGCTATGAGCAGTTCTTC.

The chain links TRBV6-5 to TRBJ2-2, with TRBD2 as a possible D gene (6 bases). The CDR3 consists of 15 residues. Looked up from germline, CDR1 is MNHEY and CDR2 is SVGAGI. The V end was cut by 6 bases, the J end by 1 base, with 12 bases between. CDR3 in DNA: TGTGCCAGCAGGATAACTAGCCGGAACACCGGGGAGCTGTTTTTT. It yields the protein CASRITSRNTGELFF.

The CDR3: CASSRGGVGEKLFF. The CDR3 DNA sequence: TGTGCCAGCAGCAGGGGGGGTGTCGGTGAAAAACTGTTTTTT. This chain joins TRBV14 and TRBJ1-4; TRBD1 is a possible D gene (6 bases). The CDR3 consists of 14 residues. Trimming pared 5 bases from V and 7 bases from J, leaving 14 bases between. Germline assignment: CDR1 SGHDN and CDR2 FVKESK.

The rearrangement joins TRBV7-9 to TRBJ2-5, with D maybe TRBD2 (6 bases). V dropped 7 bases and J dropped 1 base, with 25 bases sitting between them. The germline V gene has CDR1 SEHNR and CDR2 FQNEAQ (reference sequence). This CDR3 is built from 18 residues. The CDR3 region has the DNA TGTGCCAGCAACCCTATGGCGGGATCCGGAAGCTCCCAAGAGACCCAGTACTTC. Residues: CASNPMAGSGSSQETQYF.

This clone showed up just once. V and J are TRBV6-1 and TRBJ1-1; D is ambiguous. This CDR3 comprises 15 residues. Looked up from germline, CDR1 is MNHNS and CDR2 is SASEGT. Trimming left V 4 bases short and J 4 bases short, with 16 bases between. The CDR3 is CASSATNPGGTEAFF. The CDR3 coding sequence is TGTGCCAGCAGTGCGACTAATCCGGGTGGCACTGAAGCTTTCTTT.

CDR3 DNA: TGCAGCGCCGGGACATATCCGGCCGAGCAGTACTTC. Protein: CSAGTYPAEQYF. This chain connects TRBV29-1 to TRBJ2-7; the D gene is possibly TRBD1 (6 bases). Trimming shortened V by 7 bases and J by 6 bases, and 16 bases separated the two germline ends. Germline CDR1 reads SQVTM; CDR2 reads ANQGSEA. This CDR3 region has 12 residues.

The chain recombines TRBV27 with TRBJ1-5; D gene uncertain. CDR1 and CDR2 from the germline V gene are MNHEY and SMNVEV (reference sequence). The CDR3 contains 14 residues. With 5 bases removed from V and 0 bases from J, the gap between germline ends came to 8 bases. The CDR3 DNA sequence: TGTGCCAGCAGTCCCCTTTATAGCAATCAGCCCCAGCATTTT. As protein: CASSPLYSNQPQHF.